This TCR beta chain was captured in a study of cytomegalovirus exposure and HLA in healthy donors. Overall study results and limits: A later analysis showed TCR association rates differing by HLA locus, peaking at DRB1 and lowest at HLA-C.

The V and J ends lost 6 bases and 8 bases respectively, with 19 bases between them. CDR3 length: 15 residues. Germline CDR1 is MRHNA and CDR2 is SNTAGT. It was with 60 Vbeta and 13 Jbeta primers that the PCR ran. TCRdb's copy holds only in-frame clones and misses some; the assay was immunoSEQ multiplex PCR. Of around 300,000 clones in the sample, roughly 90% are singletons; the top ten hold about 2%. Points on this clone: Its antigen is as yet unknown.

The chain uses TRBV6-4 and TRBJ1-4; D is uncertain. Material: PBMCs. This clonotype was obtained from a woman younger than 30 in good health and CMV-seronegative. This CDR3 reads CASSATGARREKLFF. DNA of the CDR3: TGTGCCAGCAGCGCTACGGGAGCAAGACGGGAAAAACTGTTTTTT.